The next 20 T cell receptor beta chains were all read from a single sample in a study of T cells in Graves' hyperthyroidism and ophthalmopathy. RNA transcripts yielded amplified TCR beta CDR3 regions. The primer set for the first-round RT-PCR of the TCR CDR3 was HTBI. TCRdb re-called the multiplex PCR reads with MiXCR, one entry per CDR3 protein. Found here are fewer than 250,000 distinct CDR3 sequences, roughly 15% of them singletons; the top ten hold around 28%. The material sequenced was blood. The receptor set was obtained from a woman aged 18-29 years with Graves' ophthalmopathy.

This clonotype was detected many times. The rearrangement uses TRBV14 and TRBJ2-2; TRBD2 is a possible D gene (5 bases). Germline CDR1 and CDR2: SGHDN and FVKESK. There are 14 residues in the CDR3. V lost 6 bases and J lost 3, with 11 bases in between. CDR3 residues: CASSLDYYTGELFF. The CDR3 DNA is TGTGCCAGCAGTCTAGACTACTACACCGGGGAGCTGTTTTTT.

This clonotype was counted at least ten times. The CDR3 here is CASSERGGSSYNEQFF. For the CDR3, the DNA is TGTGCCAGCAGTGAACGTGGCGGGAGCTCCTACAATGAGCAGTTCTTC. The V call is TRBV2, the J call TRBJ2-1; the match to TRBD2 covers 7 bases. The CDR3 has 16 residues. CDR1 and CDR2 (germline): SNHLY, FYNNEI. The V gene end was trimmed by 2 bases and the J gene end by 0 bases; junction bases not matched to a gene: 4.

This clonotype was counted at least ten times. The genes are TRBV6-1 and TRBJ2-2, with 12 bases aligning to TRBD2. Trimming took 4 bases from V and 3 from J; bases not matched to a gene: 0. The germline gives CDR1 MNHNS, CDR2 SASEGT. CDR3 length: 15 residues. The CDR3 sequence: CASSGLAGDTGELFF. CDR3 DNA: TGTGCCAGCAGTGGACTAGCGGGAGACACCGGGGAGCTGTTTTTT.

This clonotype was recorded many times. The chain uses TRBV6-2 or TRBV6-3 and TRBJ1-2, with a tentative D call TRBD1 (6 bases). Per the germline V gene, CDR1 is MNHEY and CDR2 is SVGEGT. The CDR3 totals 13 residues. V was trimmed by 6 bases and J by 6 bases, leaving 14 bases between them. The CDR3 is CASSLTGSNGYTF. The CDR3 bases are TGTGCCAGCAGCCTTACAGGGTCGAATGGCTACACCTTC.

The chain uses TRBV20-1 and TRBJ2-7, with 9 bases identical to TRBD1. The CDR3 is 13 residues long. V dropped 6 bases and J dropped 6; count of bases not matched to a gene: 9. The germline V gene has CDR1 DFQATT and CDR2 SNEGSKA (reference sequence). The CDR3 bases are TGCAGTGCAAGCACAGGGGGCTTTTCCGAGCAGTACTTC. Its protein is CSASTGGFSEQYF.

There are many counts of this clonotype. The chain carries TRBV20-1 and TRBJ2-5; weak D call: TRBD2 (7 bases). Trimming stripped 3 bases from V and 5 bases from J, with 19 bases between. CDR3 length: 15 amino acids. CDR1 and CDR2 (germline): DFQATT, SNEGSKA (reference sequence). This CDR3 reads CSASPASGGGETQYF. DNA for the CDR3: TGCAGTGCTAGTCCTGCTAGCGGAGGGGGGGAGACCCAGTACTTC.

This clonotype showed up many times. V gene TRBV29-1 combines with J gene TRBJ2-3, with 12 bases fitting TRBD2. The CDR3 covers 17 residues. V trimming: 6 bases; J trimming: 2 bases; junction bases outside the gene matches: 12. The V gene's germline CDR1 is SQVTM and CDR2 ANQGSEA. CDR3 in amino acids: CSVLNLRLAGVTDTQYF. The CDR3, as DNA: TGCAGCGTCTTAAATTTAAGACTAGCGGGGGTCACAGATACGCAGTATTTT.

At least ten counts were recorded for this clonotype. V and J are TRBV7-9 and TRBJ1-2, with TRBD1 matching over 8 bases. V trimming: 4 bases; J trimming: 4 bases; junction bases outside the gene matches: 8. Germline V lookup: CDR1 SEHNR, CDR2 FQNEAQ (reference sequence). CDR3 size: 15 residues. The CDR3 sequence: CASSSSRGLGYGYTF. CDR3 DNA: TGTGCCAGCAGCTCGAGCAGGGGGCTTGGCTATGGCTACACCTTC.

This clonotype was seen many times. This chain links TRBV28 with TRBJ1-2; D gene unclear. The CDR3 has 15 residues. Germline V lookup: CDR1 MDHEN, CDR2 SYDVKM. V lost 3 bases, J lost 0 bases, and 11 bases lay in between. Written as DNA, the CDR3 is TGTGCCAGCAGTTTTCTCGGACGAACTAACTATGGCTACACCTTC. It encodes CASSFLGRTNYGYTF.

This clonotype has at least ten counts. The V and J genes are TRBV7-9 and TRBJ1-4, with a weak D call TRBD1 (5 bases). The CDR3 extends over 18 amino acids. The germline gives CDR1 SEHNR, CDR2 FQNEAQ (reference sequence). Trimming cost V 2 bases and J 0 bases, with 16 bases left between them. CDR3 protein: CASSLLAGGPATNEKLFF. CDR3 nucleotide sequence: TGTGCCAGCAGCTTATTGGCCGGGGGACCAGCAACTAATGAAAAACTGTTTTTT.

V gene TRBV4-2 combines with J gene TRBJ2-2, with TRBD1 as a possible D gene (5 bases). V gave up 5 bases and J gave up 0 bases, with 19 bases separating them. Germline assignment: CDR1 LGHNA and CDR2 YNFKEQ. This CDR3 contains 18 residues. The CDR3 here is CASSSTITGFANTGELFF. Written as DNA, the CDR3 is TGTGCCAGCAGCTCCACTATCACAGGCTTCGCGAACACCGGGGAGCTGTTTTTT.

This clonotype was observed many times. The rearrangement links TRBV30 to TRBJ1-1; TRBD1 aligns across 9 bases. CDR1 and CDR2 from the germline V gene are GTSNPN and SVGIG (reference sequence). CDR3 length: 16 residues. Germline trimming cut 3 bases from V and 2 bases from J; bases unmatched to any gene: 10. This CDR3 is CAWSGGQGFRNTEAFF. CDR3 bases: TGTGCCTGGAGCGGGGGACAGGGCTTTAGAAACACTGAAGCTTTCTTT.

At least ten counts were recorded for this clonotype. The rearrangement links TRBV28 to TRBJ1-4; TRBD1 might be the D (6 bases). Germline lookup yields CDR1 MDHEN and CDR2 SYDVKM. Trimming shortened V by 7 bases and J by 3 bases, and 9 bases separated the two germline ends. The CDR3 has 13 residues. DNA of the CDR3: TGTGCCAGCATAGGGACACCTAATGAAAAACTGTTTTTT. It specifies CASIGTPNEKLFF. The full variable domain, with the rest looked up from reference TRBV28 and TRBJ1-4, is DVKVTQSSRYLVKRTGEKVFLECVQDMDHENMFWYRQDPGLGLRLIYFSYDVKMKEKGDIPEGYSVSREKKERFSLILESASTNQTSMYLCASIGTPNEKLFFGSGTQLSVL.

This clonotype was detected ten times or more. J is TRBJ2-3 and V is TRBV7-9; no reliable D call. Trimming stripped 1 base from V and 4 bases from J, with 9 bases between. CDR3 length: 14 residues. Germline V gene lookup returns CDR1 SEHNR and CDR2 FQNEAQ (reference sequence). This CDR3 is CASSLETRPDTQYF. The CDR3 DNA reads TGTGCCAGCAGCTTAGAAACCAGGCCAGATACGCAGTATTTT.

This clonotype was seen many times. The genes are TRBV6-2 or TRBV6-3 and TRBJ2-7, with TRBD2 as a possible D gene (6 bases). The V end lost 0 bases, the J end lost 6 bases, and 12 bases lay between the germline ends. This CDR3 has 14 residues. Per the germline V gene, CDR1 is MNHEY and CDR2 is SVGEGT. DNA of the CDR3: TGTGCCAGCAGTTACTCGGGGGATAGCGGCGAGCAGTACTTC. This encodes CASSYSGDSGEQYF.

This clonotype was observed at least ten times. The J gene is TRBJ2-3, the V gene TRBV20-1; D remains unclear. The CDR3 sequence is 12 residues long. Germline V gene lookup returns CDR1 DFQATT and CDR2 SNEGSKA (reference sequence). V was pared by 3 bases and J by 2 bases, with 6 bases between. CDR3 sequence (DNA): TGCAGTGCTAGCCTGTCCACAGATACGCAGTATTTT. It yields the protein CSASLSTDTQYF.

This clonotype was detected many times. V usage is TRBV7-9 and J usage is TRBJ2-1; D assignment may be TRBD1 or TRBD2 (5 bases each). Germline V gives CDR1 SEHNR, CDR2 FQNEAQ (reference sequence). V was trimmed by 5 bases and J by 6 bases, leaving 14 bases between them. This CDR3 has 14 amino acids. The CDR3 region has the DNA TGTGCCAGCAGCCTACCGGGGCGAGGCAATGAGCAGTTCTTC. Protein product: CASSLPGRGNEQFF. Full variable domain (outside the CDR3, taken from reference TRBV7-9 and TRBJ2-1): DTGVSQNPRHKITKRGQNVTFRCDPISEHNRLYWYRQTLGQGPEFLTYFQNEAQLEKSRLLSDRFSAERPKGSFSTLEIQRTEQGDSAMYLCASSLPGRGNEQFFGPGTRLTVL.

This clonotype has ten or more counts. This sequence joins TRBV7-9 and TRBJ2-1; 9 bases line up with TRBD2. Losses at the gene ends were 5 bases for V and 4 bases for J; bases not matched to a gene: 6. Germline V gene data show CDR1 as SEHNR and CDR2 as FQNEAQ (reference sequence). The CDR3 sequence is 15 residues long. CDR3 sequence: CASSTGLARYNEQFF. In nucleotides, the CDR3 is TGTGCCAGCAGCACCGGACTAGCGCGATACAATGAGCAGTTCTTC.

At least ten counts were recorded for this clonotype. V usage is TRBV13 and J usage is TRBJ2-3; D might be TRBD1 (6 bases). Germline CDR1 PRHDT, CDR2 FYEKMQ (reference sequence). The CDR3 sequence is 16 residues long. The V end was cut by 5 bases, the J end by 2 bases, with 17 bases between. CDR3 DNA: TGTGCCAGCAGCGCGTTTGGACAGAGCATCACAGATACGCAGTATTTT. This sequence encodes CASSAFGQSITDTQYF.

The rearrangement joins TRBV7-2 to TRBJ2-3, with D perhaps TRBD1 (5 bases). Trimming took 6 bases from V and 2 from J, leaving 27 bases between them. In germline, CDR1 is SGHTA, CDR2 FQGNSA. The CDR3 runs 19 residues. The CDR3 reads CASRSKSETVHGLTDTQYF. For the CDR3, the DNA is TGTGCCAGCAGAAGTAAATCCGAGACAGTTCATGGGCTCACAGATACGCAGTATTTT.